This T cell receptor (beta chain) was captured by sequencing in a study of T cell responses to AZD1222 COVID-19 vaccine (dated by TCRdb to the early 2020s). As for the study more broadly: Because spike-specific TCR depth and breadth did not differ between the two schedules, AZD1222 recipients who got a second dose at roughly 4 weeks were pooled with those who got a second dose at roughly 12 weeks. A total of 233 trial participants underwent TCR sequencing, of whom about 210 received two doses of AZD1222 and some 26 received two doses of the MenACWY control vaccine. Trial participants were enrolled by age into subgroups of 18-55, 56-69 and 70-plus years, and around 150, 29 and 61 TCR-sequenced participants, respectively, were included in these subgroups.

Findings and caveats that apply to the study as a whole: Most participants were white British and females outnumbered males, and the authors suggested that clonal diversity may have been underestimated. Because no day 14 peak-response samples were available, the repertoires could be characterized only after the peak T cell response. Reportedly, almost half of the unique spike-specific TCRs recognized epitopes lying outside the regions that are mutated in the B.1.351 and B.1.1.7 variants. In the small 56-69-year group, the increase in depth fell short of significance, most likely because of low power. Spike-specific TCR breadth and depth rose significantly after two AZD1222 doses compared with day 0 and with MenACWY recipients. Vaccine-associated CD4 TCRs spanned the whole spike protein, with dominant responses in regions 160-218 and 743-854. Only five or six AZD1222 recipients were SARS-CoV-2 seropositive at baseline, limiting conclusions about previously exposed vaccinees.

As for this clone: Its antigen target is currently unknown. No much larger clonotype is one base removed from it; base qualities were not supplied.

The CDR3 numbers 13 residues from cysteine through phenylalanine. The only DNA kept is the CDR3, 39 bases in frame from the first base. The germline ends are 5 bases apart after V is trimmed by 1 base and J by 1 base. Looking up the germline V gene yields CDR1 SGHDN and CDR2 FVKESK. The CDR3 regions of human TCRbeta chains were analyzed by immunosequencing. The paper's processing steps were these. TCRs in the repertoires were compared against a reference library of SARS-CoV-2-specific TCRs that had been generated with the MIRA antigen-specificity platform. Breadth was defined as the fraction of unique TCRs that were SARS-CoV-2-associated, and depth was defined as the fraction of total T cells that were SARS-CoV-2-associated. Using the MIRA data, each spike-specific TCR was assigned both to the spike region to which the TCR was reactive and to a CD4 or CD8 class. Log10-transformed breadth and depth values were compared by one-way ANOVA with Sidak's multiple comparisons tests. Sourced from immuneACCESS, this table was stored by TCRdb with only in-frame sequences that have V and J called. A share of the clones is absent; for the studies checked, an unresolved V gene accounts for under half, and the remainder has no known explanation. V, J and clone size derive from that table, while D and trimming were established from the DNA sequence. For this sample there are 85,000 to 100,000 clones; 70% to 80% appear just once. The ten largest clones capture approximately 21% of the sample.

The time point label corresponds to: baseline before first vaccination. Vaccinee samples came from UK trials COV001 and COV002, including a single-blind randomized controlled phase 2/3 trial of AZD1222 (ChAdOx1 nCoV-19) in healthy adults. For TCRbeta chain sequencing, PBMC samples were collected from trial participants at day 0 and at day 28 after the second dose. The chain employs TRBV14 and TRBJ2-7; no D gene can be assigned with confidence. The material was peripheral blood, obtained on day 0 of AZD1222 vaccination. The receptor's source is an adult in good health. The nucleotide sequence is TGTGCCAGCAGCCAAGGTTCATCCTACGAGCAGTACTTC. Its protein is CASSQGSSYEQYF.